The clone carrying this T cell receptor beta chain was counted a single time. Its antigen is not identified. Use of 60 Vbeta and 13 Jbeta primers characterized the PCR. Sequenced by immunoSEQ multiplex PCR; TCRdb stores in-frame clones only, minus some. The sample yields some 110,000 clones, 60% to 80% seen once. The sample is drawn from a study of cytomegalovirus exposure and HLA in healthy donors. Overall study context: Earlier, 95 million to 120 million unique TCR beta sequences were recovered from about 170 million T cells by an analysis. Overall study results and limits: Association with HLA alleles at 0.05 false discovery rate was found for 16,951 TCR beta sequences in a later analysis. Some highly shared sequence variants likely arose as a pipeline artifact.

CDR1 and CDR2 from the germline V gene are LGHNT and FRNRAP. The trim removed 2 bases at V and 7 bases at J, leaving 6 bases unmatched. The CDR3 has 15 residues. The source is a middle-aged woman in good health and CMV-seropositive. The sequencing input was PBMCs. This chain uses TRBV12-5 with TRBJ2-2, with 8 bases lining up with TRBD2. CDR3 DNA: TGTGCTAGTGGTTTGTCCGGGACTAGAAACGGGGAGCTGTTTTTT. This translates into CASGLSGTRNGELFF.